This entry is about one T cell receptor (beta chain). Antigen: not known. J gave up 6 bases and V 5 bases, and 3 bases lay outside the gene matches. Germline CDR1 PRHDT, CDR2 FYEKMQ (reference sequence). CDR3 length equals 13 residues. This sample stems from a study of T cell responses to AZD1222 COVID-19 vaccine. Study conclusions and caveats: Spike-specific TCR breadth and depth were elevated following two AZD1222 doses. Mostly white British, mostly female donors; authors suggested clonal diversity may be underestimated. Spike-wide vaccine-associated CD4 TCRs dominated at 160-218 and 743-854. Repertoire samples came only from after the peak T cell response.

Assay used: immunoSEQ multiplex PCR; TCRdb lists only in-frame clones, some missing. Among 130,000 or so clones, 85% to 90% were seen once, and the ten largest hold around 22%. Sequencing used peripheral blood, obtained on day 0 of AZD1222 vaccination. V usage is TRBV13 and J usage is TRBJ2-7, with 11 nucleotides matching TRBD2. The sequence was obtained from an adult in good health. Here the CDR3 DNA reads TGTGCCAGCAGCCCCACTAGCGGGGGCGAGCAGTACTTC. Its translation: CASSPTSGGEQYF.